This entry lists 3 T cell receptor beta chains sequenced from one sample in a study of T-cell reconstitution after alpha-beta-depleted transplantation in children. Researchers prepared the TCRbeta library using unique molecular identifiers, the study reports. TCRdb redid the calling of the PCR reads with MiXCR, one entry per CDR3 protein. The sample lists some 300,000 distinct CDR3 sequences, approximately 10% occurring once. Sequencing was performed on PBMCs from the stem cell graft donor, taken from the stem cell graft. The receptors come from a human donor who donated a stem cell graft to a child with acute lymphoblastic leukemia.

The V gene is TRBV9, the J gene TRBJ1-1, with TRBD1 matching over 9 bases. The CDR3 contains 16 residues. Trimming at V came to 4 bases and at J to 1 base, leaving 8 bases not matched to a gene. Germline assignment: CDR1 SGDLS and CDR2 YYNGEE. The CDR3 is CASSSPRQGGNTEAFF. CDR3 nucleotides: TGTGCCAGCAGCTCGCCTCGACAGGGGGGGAACACTGAAGCTTTCTTT.

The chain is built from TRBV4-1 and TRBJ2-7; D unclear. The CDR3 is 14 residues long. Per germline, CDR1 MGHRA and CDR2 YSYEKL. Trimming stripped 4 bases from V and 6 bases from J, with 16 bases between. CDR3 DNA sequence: TGCGCCAGCAGCCCAGATCCGTCCTGGGGCGAGCAGTACTTC. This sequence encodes CASSPDPSWGEQYF.

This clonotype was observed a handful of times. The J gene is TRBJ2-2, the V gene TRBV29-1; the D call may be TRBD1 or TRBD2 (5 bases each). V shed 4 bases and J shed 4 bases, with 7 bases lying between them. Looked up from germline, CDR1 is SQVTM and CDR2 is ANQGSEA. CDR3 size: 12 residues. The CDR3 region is CSVVGGTGELFF. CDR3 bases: TGCAGCGTTGTTGGGGGCACCGGGGAGCTGTTTTTT.